The 22 T cell receptor beta chains in this list originate from one sample, sequenced in a study of spatial heterogeneity in lung cancer. Time point: sample taken at primary tumor resection. Whole RNA, which was extracted from tumor, nontumor lung tissue or frozen PBMC, was sequenced without any cell sorting. MiXCR was run by TCRdb on the 5' RACE reads, yielding one entry per CDR3 protein. This table holds some 53,000 distinct CDR3 sequences, less than 9% found once. The specimen comprised PBMCs, sampled at surgery. Receptor source: a female donor with early-stage non-small cell lung cancer.

This clonotype has a count of ten or more. The J gene is TRBJ1-3, the V gene TRBV3-1; 8 bases match TRBD1. Germline V gives CDR1 LGHDT, CDR2 YNNKEL (reference sequence). The CDR3 contains 16 residues. J gave up 3 bases and V 1 base, and 5 bases lay outside the gene matches. In DNA, the CDR3 is TGTGCCAGCAGCCAAGGCATCACAGGGGGTGGAAACACCATATATTTT. It encodes CASSQGITGGGNTIYF.

This clonotype was detected ten times or more. The CDR3 loop reads CASSFPGTNYEQYF. CDR3 nucleotide sequence: TGTGCCAGCAGCTTCCCCGGGACCAACTACGAGCAGTACTTC. The J gene is TRBJ2-7, the V gene TRBV7-2; the D gene could be TRBD1 or TRBD2 (5 bases each). Trimming cost V 3 bases and J 3 bases, with 12 bases left between them. CDR1 SGHTA and CDR2 FQGNSA come from the germline V gene. CDR3 length equals 14 residues.

This clonotype was recorded at least ten times. The chain has TRBV23-1 and TRBJ2-7, with D possibly matching TRBD1 (5 bases). TRBV23-1 is identified as an open reading frame with a role that is uncertain. The CDR3 is made up of 15 amino acids. The V gene lost 4 bases and the J gene lost 2 bases, with 15 bases spanning the gap. CDR3 loop: CASSRYFRVTYEQYF. CDR3 sequence (DNA): TGCGCCAGCAGTCGGTACTTCAGGGTCACCTACGAGCAGTACTTC.

This clonotype was picked up many times. At one end, the junction sequence differs from germline, possibly due to a read error. The chain recombines TRBV10-3 with TRBJ1-1; TRBD1 aligns across 7 bases. Per the germline V gene, CDR1 is ENHRY and CDR2 is SYGVKD. The CDR3 has 13 residues. The CDR3 region is CAIRFQWDSPDLF. In nucleotides, the CDR3 is TGTGCCATCAGGTTTCAATGGGACAGCCCGGATCTTTTT.

The table lists this clonotype with a few counts. The chain recombines TRBV6-6 with TRBJ2-1; TRBD2 is a possible D gene (6 bases). Trimming stripped 3 bases from V and 3 bases from J, with 18 bases between. The CDR3 spans 17 residues. Germline assignment: CDR1 MNHNY and CDR2 SVGAGI (reference sequence). The CDR3 spells CASSYSPVGGIYNEQFF. CDR3 DNA sequence: TGTGCCAGCAGTTATTCCCCGGTTGGGGGGATCTACAATGAGCAGTTCTTC.

This clonotype showed up many times. The chain is built from TRBV20-1 and TRBJ2-6; D uncertain. Germline V CDR1 and CDR2: DFQATT, SNEGSKA (reference sequence). The CDR3 contains 14 residues. V dropped 2 bases and J dropped 4 bases, with 9 bases sitting between them. The CDR3 DNA reads as TGCAGTGCTAGACCGGTGGCCGGGGCCAACGTCCTGACTTTC. Protein: CSARPVAGANVLTF.

This clonotype was seen more than once but under ten times. DNA for the CDR3: TGTGCCAGCAGGCAGGGAGAGAAGGGCACTGAAGCTTTCTTT. As protein: CASRQGEKGTEAFF. The chain employs TRBV2 and TRBJ1-1, with a possible D match to TRBD1 (5 bases). CDR1 and CDR2 from the germline V gene are SNHLY and FYNNEI. The CDR3 is 14 amino acids. The V gene lost 6 bases and the J gene lost 4 bases, with 15 bases spanning the gap. Variable domain in full (rest from reference TRBV2 and TRBJ1-1): EPEVTQTPSHQVTQMGQEVILRCVPISNHLYFYWYRQILGQKVEFLVSFYNNEISEKSEIFDDQFSVERPDGSNFTLKIRSTKLEDSAMYFCASRQGEKGTEAFFGQGTRLTVV.

The chain has TRBV2 and TRBJ2-5; no definite D call. Germline CDR1 SNHLY, CDR2 FYNNEI. V was shortened by 8 bases and J by 5 bases, with 12 bases between the two germline ends. The length of the CDR3 is 12 residues. CDR3 sequence: CASGGRQETQYF. Written as DNA, the CDR3 is TGTGCCAGCGGTGGCCGGCAGGAGACCCAGTACTTC.

This clonotype was seen repeatedly, ten times or more. The chain combines TRBV19 with TRBJ2-3, with TRBD2 matching 8 bases. The V gene end was trimmed by 4 bases and the J gene end by 7 bases; junction bases not matched to a gene: 10. Germline loops: CDR1 LNHDA, CDR2 SQIVND (reference sequence). There are 15 residues in the CDR3. Here the CDR3 reads CASSSTSGKTNTQYF. DNA for the CDR3: TGTGCCAGTAGTAGTACTAGCGGCAAGACGAATACGCAGTATTTT.

This clonotype was detected many times. V usage is TRBV5-1 and J usage is TRBJ2-3, with D possibly TRBD2 on 5 matching bases. From germline, CDR1 is SGHRS and CDR2 YFSETQ. V lost 4 bases to trimming and J lost 6 bases, with 21 bases between them. CDR3 size: 16 residues. In DNA, the CDR3 is TGCGCCAGCAGCCCTGCCGGGGTTTTGCGTACGGATACGCAGTATTTT. This sequence encodes CASSPAGVLRTDTQYF.

Ten or more counts support this clonotype. V gene TRBV5-1 combines with J gene TRBJ2-5, with D perhaps assigned TRBD1 or TRBD2 (5 bases each). Trimming stripped 0 bases from V and 0 bases from J, with 6 bases between. This CDR3 has 14 amino acids. The germline V gene encodes CDR1 SGHRS and CDR2 YFSETQ. Here the CDR3 reads CASSLGGDQETQYF. DNA for the CDR3: TGCGCCAGCAGCTTGGGAGGGGACCAAGAGACCCAGTACTTC.

The chain couples TRBV5-5 to TRBJ2-1, with D possibly matching TRBD1 (6 bases). The length of the CDR3 is 13 residues. Trimming shortened V by 2 bases and J by 4 bases, and 7 bases separated the two germline ends. The germline CDR1 and CDR2 sequences are SGHKS and YYEKEE (reference sequence). The CDR3 protein is CASSFGQYNEQFF. Here the CDR3 DNA reads TGTGCCAGCAGCTTCGGACAGTACAATGAGCAGTTCTTC. Full variable domain (missing parts from reference TRBV5-5 and TRBJ2-1): DAGVTQSPTHLIKTRGQQVTLRCSPISGHKSVSWYQQVLGQGPQFIFQYYEKEERGRGNFPDRFSARQFPNYSSELNVNALLLGDSALYLCASSFGQYNEQFFGPGTRLTVL.

This clonotype was seen ten or more times. This chain uses TRBV28 with TRBJ2-1, with TRBD2 identical over 7 bases. CDR1 is MDHEN, CDR2 SYDVKM, per germline. The CDR3 extends over 14 amino acids. The ends lost 9 bases at V and 3 bases at J; junction bases unmatched: 8. CDR3 protein: CASLGRGSYNEQFF. The CDR3, as DNA: TGTGCCAGTTTAGGGCGGGGGAGCTACAATGAGCAGTTCTTC.

This clonotype was observed many times. The chain has TRBV2 and TRBJ2-5; TRBD2 matches 13 bases. Germline V gene sequence: CDR1 SNHLY, CDR2 FYNNEI. The V segment lost 6 bases and the J segment 1 base; nucleotides outside the gene matches: 5. The CDR3 runs 16 residues. This CDR3 is CASRPGLAGTQETQYF. CDR3 bases: TGTGCCAGCAGACCGGGACTAGCGGGGACCCAAGAGACCCAGTACTTC.

This clonotype was observed at least ten times. The chain uses TRBV4-3 and TRBJ2-3; no definite D call. The CDR3 extends over 16 amino acids. The V gene's germline CDR1 is LGHNA and CDR2 YSLEER. Trimming took off 0 bases at V and 0 bases at J, with 10 bases between the two ends. CDR3 nucleotides: TGCGCCAGCAGCCAAGATCTAAGTTCCAGCACAGATACGCAGTATTTT. It encodes CASSQDLSSSTDTQYF.

The chain combines TRBV4-3 with TRBJ2-7; TRBD2 might be the D (5 bases). Germline V gene data show CDR1 as LGHNA and CDR2 as YSLEER. Trimming cost V 4 bases and J 0 bases, with 16 bases left between them. CDR3 length: 16 amino acids. CDR3 in DNA: TGCGCCAGCAGCCCCTCCCTAGCTCTGAGCTCCTACGAGCAGTACTTC. Translating it yields CASSPSLALSSYEQYF.

The table lists this clonotype with many counts. The rearrangement uses TRBV2 and TRBJ1-2, with D unresolved. V lost 8 bases, J lost 4 bases, and 17 bases lay in between. The CDR3 runs to 14 residues. Germline V gene lookup returns CDR1 SNHLY and CDR2 FYNNEI. CDR3 sequence: CASVYRLTGYGYTF. The DNA for the CDR3 is TGTGCCAGCGTTTATCGCCTAACGGGCTATGGCTACACCTTC.

This clonotype showed up just a few times. A read error may explain this, as a much larger clone is one base away. V and J are TRBV20-1 and TRBJ1-6; 9 bases agree with TRBD1. CDR1 and CDR2 from the germline V gene are DFQATT and SNEGSKA (reference sequence). CDR3 length: 13 residues. CDR3 amino acids: CSAEGQGNSSLHF. The CDR3 DNA reads as TGCAGTGCTGAAGGACAGGGGAATTCATCCCTCCACTTT.

This clonotype appeared many times. CDR3 in DNA: TGCAGTGCTAGGAGGGGAAACGAGCAGTACTTC. It specifies CSARRGNEQYF. The chain recombines TRBV20-1 with TRBJ2-7, with D tentatively TRBD1 or TRBD2 (5 bases each). The germline V and J ends were trimmed by 3 bases and 5 bases, with 8 bases remaining between them. In germline, CDR1 is DFQATT, CDR2 SNEGSKA (reference sequence). The CDR3 consists of 11 residues.

This clonotype has ten or more counts. The chain employs TRBV29-1 and TRBJ2-1; the D gene is possibly TRBD2 (7 bases). Germline loops: CDR1 SQVTM, CDR2 ANQGSEA. CDR3 length: 14 residues. The V end was cut by 8 bases, the J end by 8 bases, with 22 bases between. CDR3 bases: TGCAGCTCTAGGCCGGGGGGCGGAAGGGATGAGCAGTTCTTC. Translation: CSSRPGGGRDEQFF.

This clonotype has a count of ten or more. V is TRBV7-9 and J is TRBJ1-4, with D possibly TRBD1 on 5 matching bases. Germline CDR1 and CDR2: SEHNR and FQNEAQ (reference sequence). Trimming took 1 base from V and 7 from J, leaving 13 bases between them. The CDR3 has 15 amino acids. The CDR3, as DNA: TGTGCCAGCAGCTTAGTCGGGGCGCGGGTTGAAAAACTGTTTTTT. It specifies CASSLVGARVEKLFF. The entire variable domain, with the rest obtained from reference TRBV7-9 and TRBJ1-4, is as follows: DTGVSQNPRHKITKRGQNVTFRCDPISEHNRLYWYRQTLGQGPEFLTYFQNEAQLEKSRLLSDRFSAERPKGSFSTLEIQRTEQGDSAMYLCASSLVGARVEKLFFGSGTQLSVL.

By sample share, this clonotype is medium-sized. The rearrangement joins TRBV12-3 or TRBV12-4 to TRBJ1-1, with D unresolved. V lost 7 bases and J 7 bases, leaving 16 bases between the germline ends. The CDR3 length is 13 residues. The CDR3 sequence: CASKIDGTVEAFF. The CDR3 DNA follows: TGTGCCAGCAAGATAGACGGAACTGTTGAAGCTTTCTTT.